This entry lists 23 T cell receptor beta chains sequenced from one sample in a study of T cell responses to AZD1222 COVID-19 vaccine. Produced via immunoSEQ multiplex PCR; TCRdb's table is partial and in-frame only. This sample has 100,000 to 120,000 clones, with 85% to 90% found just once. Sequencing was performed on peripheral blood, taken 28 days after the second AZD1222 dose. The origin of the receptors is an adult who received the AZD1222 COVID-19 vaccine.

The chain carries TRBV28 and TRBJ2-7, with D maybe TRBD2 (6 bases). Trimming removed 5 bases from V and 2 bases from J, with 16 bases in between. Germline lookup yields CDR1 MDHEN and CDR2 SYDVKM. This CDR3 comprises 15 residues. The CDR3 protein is CASSPPGGSTYEQYF. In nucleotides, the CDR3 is TGTGCCAGCAGTCCCCCAGGAGGGTCCACCTACGAGCAGTACTTC. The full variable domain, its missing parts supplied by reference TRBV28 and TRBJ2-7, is DVKVTQSSRYLVKRTGEKVFLECVQDMDHENMFWYRQDPGLGLRLIYFSYDVKMKEKGDIPEGYSVSREKKERFSLILESASTNQTSMYLCASSPPGGSTYEQYFGPGTRLTVT.

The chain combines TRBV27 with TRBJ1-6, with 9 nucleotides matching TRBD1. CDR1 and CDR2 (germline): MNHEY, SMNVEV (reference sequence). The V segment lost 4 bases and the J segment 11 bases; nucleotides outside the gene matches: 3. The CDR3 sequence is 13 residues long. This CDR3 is CASSWDREAPLHF. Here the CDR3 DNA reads TGTGCCAGCAGTTGGGACAGGGAAGCACCCCTCCACTTT.

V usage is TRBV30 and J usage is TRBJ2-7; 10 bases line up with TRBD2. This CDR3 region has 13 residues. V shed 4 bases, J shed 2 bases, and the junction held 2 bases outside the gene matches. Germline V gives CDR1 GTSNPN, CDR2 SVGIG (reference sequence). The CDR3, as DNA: TGTGCCTGGACCGGGACTAGCGCCTACGAGCAGTACTTC. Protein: CAWTGTSAYEQYF.

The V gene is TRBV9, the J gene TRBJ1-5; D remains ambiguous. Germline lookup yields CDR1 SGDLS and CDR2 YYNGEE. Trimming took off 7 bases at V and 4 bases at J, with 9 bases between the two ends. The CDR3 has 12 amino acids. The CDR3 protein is CASGPINQPQHF. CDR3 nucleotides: TGTGCCAGCGGACCGATTAATCAGCCCCAGCATTTT.

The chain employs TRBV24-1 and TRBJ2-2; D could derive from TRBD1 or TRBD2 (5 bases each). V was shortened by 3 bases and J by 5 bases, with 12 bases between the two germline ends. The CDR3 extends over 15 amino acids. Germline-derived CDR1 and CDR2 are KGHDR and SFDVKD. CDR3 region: CATSDRLGTTGELFF. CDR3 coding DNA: TGTGCCACCAGTGATCGATTAGGGACGACCGGGGAGCTGTTTTTT.

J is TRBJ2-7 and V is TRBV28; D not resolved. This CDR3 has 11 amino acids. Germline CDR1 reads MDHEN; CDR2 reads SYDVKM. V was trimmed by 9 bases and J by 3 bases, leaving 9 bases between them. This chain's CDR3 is CASGTIYEQYF. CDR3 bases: TGTGCCAGTGGCACGATCTACGAGCAGTACTTC.

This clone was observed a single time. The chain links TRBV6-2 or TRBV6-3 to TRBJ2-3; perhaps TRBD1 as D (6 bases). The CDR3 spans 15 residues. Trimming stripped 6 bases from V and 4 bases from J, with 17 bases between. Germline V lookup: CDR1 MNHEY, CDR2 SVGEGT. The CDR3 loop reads CASSPRTVRADTQYF. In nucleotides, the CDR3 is TGTGCCAGCAGCCCACGGACAGTACGGGCAGATACGCAGTATTTT.

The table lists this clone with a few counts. Here the CDR3 reads CASSFSQGETEAFF. The CDR3 bases are TGTGCCAGCAGCTTTTCGCAGGGAGAGACTGAAGCTTTCTTT. V and J are TRBV5-4 and TRBJ1-1; tentative D call: TRBD1 (5 bases). CDR3 length: 14 amino acids. V gave up 2 bases and J gave up 5 bases, with 13 bases separating them. Germline V gene lookup returns CDR1 SGHNT and CDR2 YYREEE (reference sequence).

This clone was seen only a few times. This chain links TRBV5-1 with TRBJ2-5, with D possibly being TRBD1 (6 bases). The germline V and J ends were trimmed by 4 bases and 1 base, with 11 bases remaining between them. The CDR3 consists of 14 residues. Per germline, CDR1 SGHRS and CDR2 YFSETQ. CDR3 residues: CASSRGDTQETQYF. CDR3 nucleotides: TGCGCCAGCAGCAGAGGGGACACCCAAGAGACCCAGTACTTC.

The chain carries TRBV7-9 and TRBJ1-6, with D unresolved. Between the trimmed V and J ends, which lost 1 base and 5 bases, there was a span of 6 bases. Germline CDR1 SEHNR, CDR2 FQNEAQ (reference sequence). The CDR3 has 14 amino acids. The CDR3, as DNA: TGTGCCAGCAGCTTAGGACCGAATAATTCACCCCTCCACTTT. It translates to CASSLGPNNSPLHF.

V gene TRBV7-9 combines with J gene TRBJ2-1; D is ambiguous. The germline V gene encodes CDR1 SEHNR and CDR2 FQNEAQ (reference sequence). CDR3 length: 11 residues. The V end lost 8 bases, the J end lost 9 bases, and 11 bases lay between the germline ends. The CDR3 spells CASGDGIEQFF. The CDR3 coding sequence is TGTGCCAGCGGAGATGGTATTGAGCAGTTCTTC.

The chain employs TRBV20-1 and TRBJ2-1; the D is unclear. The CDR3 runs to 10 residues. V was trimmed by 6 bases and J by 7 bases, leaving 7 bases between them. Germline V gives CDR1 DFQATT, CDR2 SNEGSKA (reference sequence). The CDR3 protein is CSAERNEQFF. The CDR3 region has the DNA TGCAGTGCGGAACGAAATGAGCAGTTCTTC.

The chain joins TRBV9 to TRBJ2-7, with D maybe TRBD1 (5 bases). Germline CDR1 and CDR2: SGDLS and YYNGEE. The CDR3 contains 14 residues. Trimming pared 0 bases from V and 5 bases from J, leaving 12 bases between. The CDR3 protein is CASSVGAGSDEQYF. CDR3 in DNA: TGTGCCAGCAGCGTAGGGGCAGGGTCTGACGAGCAGTACTTC.

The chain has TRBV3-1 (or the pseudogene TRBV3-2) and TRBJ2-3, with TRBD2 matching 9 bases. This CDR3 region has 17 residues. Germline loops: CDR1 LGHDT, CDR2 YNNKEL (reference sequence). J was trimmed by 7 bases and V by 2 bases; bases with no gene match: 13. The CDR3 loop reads CASSQFSWASGANTQYF. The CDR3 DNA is TGTGCCAGCAGCCAATTCTCCTGGGCTAGCGGGGCGAATACGCAGTATTTT.

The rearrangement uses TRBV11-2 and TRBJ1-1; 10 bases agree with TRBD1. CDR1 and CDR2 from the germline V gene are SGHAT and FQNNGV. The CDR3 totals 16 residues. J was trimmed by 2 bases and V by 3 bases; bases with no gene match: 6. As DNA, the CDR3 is TGTGCCAGCAGCTTCGGGGGACAGGGGTCCAACACTGAAGCTTTCTTT. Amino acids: CASSFGGQGSNTEAFF.

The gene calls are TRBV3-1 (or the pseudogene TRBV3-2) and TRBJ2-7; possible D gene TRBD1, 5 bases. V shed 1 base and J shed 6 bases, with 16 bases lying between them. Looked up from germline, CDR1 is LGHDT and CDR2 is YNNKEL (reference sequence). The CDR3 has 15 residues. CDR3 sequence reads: CASSQAGLTIGEQYF. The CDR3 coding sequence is TGTGCCAGCAGCCAAGCAGGGCTTACGATCGGCGAGCAGTACTTC.

The CDR3 loop reads CASRPSSGRPQHF. CDR3 DNA: TGTGCCAGCAGACCATCCTCCGGGAGGCCCCAGCATTTT. The chain is built from TRBV2 and TRBJ1-5, with no clear D. Germline CDR1 and CDR2: SNHLY and FYNNEI. Trimming cost V 6 bases and J 9 bases, with 15 bases left between them. The CDR3 extends over 13 amino acids.

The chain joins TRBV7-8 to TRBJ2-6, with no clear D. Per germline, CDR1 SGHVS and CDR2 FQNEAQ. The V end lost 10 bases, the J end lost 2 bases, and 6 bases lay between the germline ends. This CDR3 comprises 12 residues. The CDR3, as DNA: TGTGCCACCCAGACTGGGGCCAACGTCCTGACTTTC. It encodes CATQTGANVLTF.

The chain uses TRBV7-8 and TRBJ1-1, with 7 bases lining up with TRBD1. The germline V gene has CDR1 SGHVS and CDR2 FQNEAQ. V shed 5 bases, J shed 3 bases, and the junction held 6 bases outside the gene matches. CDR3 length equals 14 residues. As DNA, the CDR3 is TGTGCCAGCAGCACGACCCAGGGGGACACTGAAGCTTTCTTT. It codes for CASSTTQGDTEAFF. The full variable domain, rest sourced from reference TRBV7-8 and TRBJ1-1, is GAGVSQSPRYKVAKRGQDVALRCDPISGHVSLFWYQQALGQGPEFLTYFQNEAQLDKSGLPSDRFFAERPEGSVSTLKIQRTQQEDSAVYLCASSTTQGDTEAFFGQGTRLTVV.

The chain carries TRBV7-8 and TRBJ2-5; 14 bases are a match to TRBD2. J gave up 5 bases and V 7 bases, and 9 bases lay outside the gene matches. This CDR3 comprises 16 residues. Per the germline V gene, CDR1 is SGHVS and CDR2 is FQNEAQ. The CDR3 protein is CASTKGTSGSAETQYF. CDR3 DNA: TGTGCCAGCACCAAAGGGACTAGCGGGAGCGCGGAGACCCAGTACTTC.

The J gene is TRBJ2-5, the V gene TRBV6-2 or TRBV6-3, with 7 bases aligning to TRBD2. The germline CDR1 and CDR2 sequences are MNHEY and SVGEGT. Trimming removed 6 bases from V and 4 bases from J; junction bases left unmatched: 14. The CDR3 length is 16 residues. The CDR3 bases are TGTGCCAGCAGCCCCTGGATAGCGGGTACGGCAGAGACCCAGTACTTC. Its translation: CASSPWIAGTAETQYF.

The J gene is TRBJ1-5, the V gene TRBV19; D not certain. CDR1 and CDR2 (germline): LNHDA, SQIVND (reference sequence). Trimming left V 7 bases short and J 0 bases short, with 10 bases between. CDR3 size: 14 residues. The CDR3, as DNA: TGTGCCAGTACCCAGGTCCTTAGCAATCAGCCCCAGCATTTT. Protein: CASTQVLSNQPQHF.

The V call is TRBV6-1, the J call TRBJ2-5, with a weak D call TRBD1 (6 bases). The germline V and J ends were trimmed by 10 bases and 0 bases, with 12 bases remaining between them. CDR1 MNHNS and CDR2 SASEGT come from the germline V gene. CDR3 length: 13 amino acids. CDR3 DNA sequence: TGTGCCACCAAGGGGGAGAACCAAGAGACCCAGTACTTC. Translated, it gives CATKGENQETQYF.